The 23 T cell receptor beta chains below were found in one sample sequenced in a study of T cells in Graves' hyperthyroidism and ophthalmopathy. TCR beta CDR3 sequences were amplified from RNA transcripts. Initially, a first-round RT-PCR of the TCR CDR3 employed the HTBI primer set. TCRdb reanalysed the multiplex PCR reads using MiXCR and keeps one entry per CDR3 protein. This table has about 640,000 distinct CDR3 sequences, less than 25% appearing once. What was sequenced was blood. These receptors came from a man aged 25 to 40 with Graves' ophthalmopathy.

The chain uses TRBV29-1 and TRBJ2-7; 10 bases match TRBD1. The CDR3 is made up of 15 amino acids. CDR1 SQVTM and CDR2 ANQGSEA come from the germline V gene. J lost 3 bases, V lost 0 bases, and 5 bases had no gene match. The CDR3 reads CSVEDGRTGGYEQYF. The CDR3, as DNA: TGCAGCGTTGAAGATGGGAGGACAGGGGGCTACGAGCAGTACTTC.

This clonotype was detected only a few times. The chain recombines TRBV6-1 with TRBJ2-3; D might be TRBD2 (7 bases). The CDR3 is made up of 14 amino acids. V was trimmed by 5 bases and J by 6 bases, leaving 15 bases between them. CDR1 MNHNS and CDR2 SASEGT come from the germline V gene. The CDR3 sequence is CASSRSGGGDTQYF. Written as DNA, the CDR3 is TGTGCCAGCAGTCGTTCGGGGGGCGGGGATACGCAGTATTTT.

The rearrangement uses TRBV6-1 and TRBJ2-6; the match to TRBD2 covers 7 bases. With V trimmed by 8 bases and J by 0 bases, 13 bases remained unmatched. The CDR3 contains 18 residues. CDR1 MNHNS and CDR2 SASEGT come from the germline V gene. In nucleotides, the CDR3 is TGTGCCAGCTCTGTATCCGGCGGGAGTAGCTCTGGGGCCAACGTCCTGACTTTC. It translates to CASSVSGGSSSGANVLTF.

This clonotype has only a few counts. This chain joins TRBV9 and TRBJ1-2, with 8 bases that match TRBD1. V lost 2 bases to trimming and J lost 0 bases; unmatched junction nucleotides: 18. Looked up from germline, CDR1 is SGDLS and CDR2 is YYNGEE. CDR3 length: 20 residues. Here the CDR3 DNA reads TGTGCCAGCAGCGTGGACCAAGCTTTGGGGACAGGTTCCACTAACTATGGCTACACCTTC. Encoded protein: CASSVDQALGTGSTNYGYTF. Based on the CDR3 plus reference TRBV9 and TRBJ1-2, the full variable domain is DSGVTQTPKHLITATGQRVTLRCSPRSGDLSVYWYQQSLDQGLQFLIQYYNGEERAKGNILERFSAQQFPDLHSELNLSSLELGDSALYFCASSVDQALGTGSTNYGYTFGSGTRLTVV.

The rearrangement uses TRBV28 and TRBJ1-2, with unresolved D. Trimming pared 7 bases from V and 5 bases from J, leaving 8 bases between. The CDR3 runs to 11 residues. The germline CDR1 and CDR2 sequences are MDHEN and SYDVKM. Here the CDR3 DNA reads TGTGCCAGCATGAGTCATTATGGCTACACCTTC. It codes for CASMSHYGYTF.

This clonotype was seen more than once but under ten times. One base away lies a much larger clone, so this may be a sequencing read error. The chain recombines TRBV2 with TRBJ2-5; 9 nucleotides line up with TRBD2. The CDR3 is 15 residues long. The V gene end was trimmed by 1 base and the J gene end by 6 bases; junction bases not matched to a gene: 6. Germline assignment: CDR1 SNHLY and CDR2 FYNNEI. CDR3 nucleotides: TGTGCCAGCAGTGAAGAGGCTAGCGGGAAAAAGACCCAGTACTTC. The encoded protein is CASSEEASGKKTQYF.

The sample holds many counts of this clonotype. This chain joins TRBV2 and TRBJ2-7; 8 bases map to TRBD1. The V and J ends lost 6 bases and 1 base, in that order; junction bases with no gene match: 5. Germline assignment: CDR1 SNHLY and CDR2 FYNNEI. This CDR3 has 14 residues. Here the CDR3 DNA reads TGTGCCAGCAGGGGACAGGTCTCTTCCTACGAGCAGTACTTC. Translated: CASRGQVSSYEQYF.

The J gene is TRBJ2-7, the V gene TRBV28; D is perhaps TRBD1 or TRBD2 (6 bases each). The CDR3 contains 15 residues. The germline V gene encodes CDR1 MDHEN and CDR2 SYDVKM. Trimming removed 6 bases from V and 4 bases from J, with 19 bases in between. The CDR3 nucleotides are TGTGCCAGCAGGGAGGGGGATAGCGGAAATTACGAGCAGTACTTC. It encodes CASREGDSGNYEQYF.

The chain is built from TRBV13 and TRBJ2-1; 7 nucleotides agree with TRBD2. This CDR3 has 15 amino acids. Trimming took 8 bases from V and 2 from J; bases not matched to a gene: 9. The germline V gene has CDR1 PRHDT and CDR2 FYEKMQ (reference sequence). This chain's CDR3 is CASQGGEGAYNEQFF. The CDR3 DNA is TGTGCCAGCCAGGGAGGGGAGGGTGCCTACAATGAGCAGTTCTTC.

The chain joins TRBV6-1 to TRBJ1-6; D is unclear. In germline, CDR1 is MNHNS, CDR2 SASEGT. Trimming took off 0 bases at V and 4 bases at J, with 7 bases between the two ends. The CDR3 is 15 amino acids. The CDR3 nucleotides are TGTGCCAGCAGTGAAGCGCTCCGATATAATTCACCCCTCCACTTT. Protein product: CASSEALRYNSPLHF.

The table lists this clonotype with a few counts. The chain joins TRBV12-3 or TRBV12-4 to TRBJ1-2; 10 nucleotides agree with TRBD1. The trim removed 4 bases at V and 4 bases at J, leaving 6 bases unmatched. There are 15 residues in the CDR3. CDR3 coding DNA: TGTGCCAGCAGTTCCCTCCGGGACAGGGGCTATGGCTACACCTTC. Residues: CASSSLRDRGYGYTF.

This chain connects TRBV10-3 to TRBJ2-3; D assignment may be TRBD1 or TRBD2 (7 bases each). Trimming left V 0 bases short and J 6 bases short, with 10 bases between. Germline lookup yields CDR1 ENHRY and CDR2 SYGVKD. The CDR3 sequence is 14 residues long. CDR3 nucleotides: TGTGCCATCAGTGAGTCTCAGGGGGGGGATACGCAGTATTTT. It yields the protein CAISESQGGDTQYF.

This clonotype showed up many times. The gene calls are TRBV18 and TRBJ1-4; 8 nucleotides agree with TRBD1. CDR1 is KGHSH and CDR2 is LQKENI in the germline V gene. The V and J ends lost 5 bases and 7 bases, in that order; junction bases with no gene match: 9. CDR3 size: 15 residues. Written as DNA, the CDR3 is TGTGCCAGCTCAAGCCGGACAGGGAGCGGTGAAAAACTGTTTTTT. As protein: CASSSRTGSGEKLFF.

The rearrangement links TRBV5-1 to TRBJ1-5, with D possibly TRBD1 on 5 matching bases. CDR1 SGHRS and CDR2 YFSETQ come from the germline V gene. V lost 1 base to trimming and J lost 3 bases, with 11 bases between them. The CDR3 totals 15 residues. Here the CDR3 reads CASSLNGAYNQPQHF. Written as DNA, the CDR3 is TGCGCCAGCAGCTTGAATGGGGCTTACAATCAGCCCCAGCATTTT. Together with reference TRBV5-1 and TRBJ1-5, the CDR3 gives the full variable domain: KAGVTQTPRYLIKTRGQQVTLSCSPISGHRSVSWYQQTPGQGLQFLFEYFSETQRNKGNFPGRFSGRQFSNSRSEMNVSTLELGDSALYLCASSLNGAYNQPQHFGDGTRLSIL.

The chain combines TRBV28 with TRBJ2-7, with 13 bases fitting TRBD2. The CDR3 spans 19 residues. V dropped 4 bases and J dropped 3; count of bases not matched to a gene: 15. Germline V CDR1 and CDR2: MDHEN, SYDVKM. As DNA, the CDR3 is TGTGCCAGCAGTTCAACGGTCGGACTAGCGGGGGCTACTGACTACGAGCAGTACTTC. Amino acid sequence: CASSSTVGLAGATDYEQYF.

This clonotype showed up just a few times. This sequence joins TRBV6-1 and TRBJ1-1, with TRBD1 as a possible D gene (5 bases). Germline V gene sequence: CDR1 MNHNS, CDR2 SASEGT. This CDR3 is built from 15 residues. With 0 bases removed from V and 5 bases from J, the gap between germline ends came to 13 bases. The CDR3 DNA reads TGTGCCAGCAGTGAAGCTCCAGGGACGCGTACTGAAGCTTTCTTT. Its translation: CASSEAPGTRTEAFF.

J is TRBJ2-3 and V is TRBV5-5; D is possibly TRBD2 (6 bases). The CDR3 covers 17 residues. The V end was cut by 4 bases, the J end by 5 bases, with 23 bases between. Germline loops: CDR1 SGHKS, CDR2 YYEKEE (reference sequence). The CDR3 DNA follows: TGTGCCAGCAGCCGCCCGATCGCGGGGTCAGGTGGAGATACGCAGTATTTT. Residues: CASSRPIAGSGGDTQYF.

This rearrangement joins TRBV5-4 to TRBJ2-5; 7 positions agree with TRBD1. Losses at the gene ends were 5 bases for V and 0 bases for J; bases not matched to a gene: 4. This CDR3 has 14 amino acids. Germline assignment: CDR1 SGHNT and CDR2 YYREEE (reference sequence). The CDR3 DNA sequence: TGTGCCAGCAGGGAAGGACAGGACCAAGAGACCCAGTACTTC. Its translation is CASREGQDQETQYF.

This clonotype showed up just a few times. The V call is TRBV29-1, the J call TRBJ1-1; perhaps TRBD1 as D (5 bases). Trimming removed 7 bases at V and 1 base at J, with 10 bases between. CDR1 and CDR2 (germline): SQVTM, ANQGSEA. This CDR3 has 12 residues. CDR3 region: CSASGTNTEAFF. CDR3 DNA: TGCAGCGCCTCCGGGACGAACACTGAAGCTTTCTTT.

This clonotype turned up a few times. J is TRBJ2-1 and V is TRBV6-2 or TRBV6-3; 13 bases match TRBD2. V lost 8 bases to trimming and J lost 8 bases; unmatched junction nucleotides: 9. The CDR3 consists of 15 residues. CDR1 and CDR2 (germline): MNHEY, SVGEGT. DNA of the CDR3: TGTGCCAGCGGACTCGGGACTAGCGGGACCGATGAGCAGTTCTTC. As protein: CASGLGTSGTDEQFF.

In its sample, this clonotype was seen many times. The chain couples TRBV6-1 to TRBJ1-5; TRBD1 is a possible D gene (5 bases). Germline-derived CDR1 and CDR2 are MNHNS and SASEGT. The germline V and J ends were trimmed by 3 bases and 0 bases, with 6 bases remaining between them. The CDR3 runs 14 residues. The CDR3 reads CASSETDSNQPQHF. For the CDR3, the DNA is TGTGCCAGCAGTGAGACAGATAGCAATCAGCCCCAGCATTTT.

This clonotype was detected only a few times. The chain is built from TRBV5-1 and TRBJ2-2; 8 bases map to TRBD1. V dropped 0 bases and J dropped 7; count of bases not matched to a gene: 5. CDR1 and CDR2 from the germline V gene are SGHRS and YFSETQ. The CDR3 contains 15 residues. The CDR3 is CASSLVAGGVGELFF. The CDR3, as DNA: TGCGCCAGCAGCTTGGTGGCAGGGGGCGTCGGGGAGCTGTTTTTT.

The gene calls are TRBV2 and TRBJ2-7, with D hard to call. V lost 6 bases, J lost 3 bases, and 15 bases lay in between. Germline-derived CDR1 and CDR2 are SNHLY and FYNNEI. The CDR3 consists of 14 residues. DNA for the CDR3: TGTGCCAGCAGCACTCCGGCGGCGATCTACGAGCAGTACTTC. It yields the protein CASSTPAAIYEQYF.